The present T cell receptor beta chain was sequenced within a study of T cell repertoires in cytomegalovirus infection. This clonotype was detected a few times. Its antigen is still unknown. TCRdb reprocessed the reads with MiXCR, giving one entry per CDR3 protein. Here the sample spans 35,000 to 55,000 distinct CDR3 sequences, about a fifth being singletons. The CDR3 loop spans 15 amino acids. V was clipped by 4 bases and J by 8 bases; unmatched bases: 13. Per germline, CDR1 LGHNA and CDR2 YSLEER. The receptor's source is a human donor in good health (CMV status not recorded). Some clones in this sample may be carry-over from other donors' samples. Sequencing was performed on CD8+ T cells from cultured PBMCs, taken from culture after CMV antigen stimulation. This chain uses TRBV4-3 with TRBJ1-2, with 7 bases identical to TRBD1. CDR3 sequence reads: CASSLSLEGAGGYTF. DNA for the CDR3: TGCGCCAGCAGCCTCAGCCTGGAGGGGGCTGGAGGCTACACCTTC.